Ten or more counts support the clone carrying this TCR beta chain. Its antigen is still unknown. This record comes from a study of CD8 T cells in ankylosing spondylitis. This CDR3 spans 14 amino acids. Trimming removed 4 bases at V and 2 bases at J, with 11 bases between. TCRdb reanalysed the 5' RACE reads using MiXCR and keeps one entry per CDR3 protein. Counted here are roughly 250,000 distinct CDR3 sequences, around 7.8% occurring once; the ten biggest clones make up around 7%. Study-level findings and limits: It was reported that disease-linked clones were significantly enriched in matched ankylosing spondylitis synovial fluid. Made up of under 10 highly homologous variants, a TCR beta motif appeared characteristic of ankylosing spondylitis blood.

Material for sequencing was blood, either unsorted or a sorted T cell fraction (not recorded which). The TCR was taken from a male donor with ankylosing spondylitis or in good health (not recorded which). This sequence joins TRBV12-3 or TRBV12-4 and TRBJ2-5; D gene uncertain. This chain's CDR3 is CASSSSGRQETQYF. The CDR3 DNA sequence: TGTGCCAGCAGTTCGTCCGGACGGCAAGAGACCCAGTACTTC.